This T cell receptor (beta chain) was obtained from a study of cytomegalovirus exposure and HLA in healthy donors. Whole-study results and caveats: Immune exposure information comprised only CMV serostatus. In a later analysis, specific HLA alleles were associated with under 20,000 TCR beta sequences at a 0.05 false discovery rate.

As to this clone: Its antigen is undetermined.

Despite likely unrecorded immune exposures, the donors were nominally healthy at the time of sampling. Primers included in the PCR were 60 Vbeta and 13 Jbeta primers. Clones were read by immunoSEQ multiplex PCR, and TCRdb kept only the in-frame ones, dropping some. The table gives 100,000 to 150,000 clones; the top ten clones make up 2.2% of it. The CDR3 runs 15 residues. Trimming removed 5 bases at V and 0 bases at J, with 14 bases between. Germline V gives CDR1 SGHVS, CDR2 FQNEAQ. What was sequenced was PBMCs. This clonotype was obtained from a middle-aged man in good health and CMV-seronegative. The chain links TRBV7-8 to TRBJ2-7; perhaps TRBD2 as D (6 bases). In nucleotides, the CDR3 is TGTGCCAGCAGCCCCTTGGGGGGACTCTCCTACGAGCAGTACTTC. As protein: CASSPLGGLSYEQYF.